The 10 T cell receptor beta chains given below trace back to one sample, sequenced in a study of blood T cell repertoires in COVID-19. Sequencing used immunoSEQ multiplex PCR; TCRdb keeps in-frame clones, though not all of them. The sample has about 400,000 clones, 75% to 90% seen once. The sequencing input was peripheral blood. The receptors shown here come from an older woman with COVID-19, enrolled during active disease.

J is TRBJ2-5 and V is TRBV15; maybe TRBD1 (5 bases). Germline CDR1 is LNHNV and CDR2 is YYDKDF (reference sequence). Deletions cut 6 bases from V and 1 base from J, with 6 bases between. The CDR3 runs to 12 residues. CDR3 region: CATRGVQETQYF. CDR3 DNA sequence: TGTGCCACCAGAGGGGTCCAAGAGACCCAGTACTTC.

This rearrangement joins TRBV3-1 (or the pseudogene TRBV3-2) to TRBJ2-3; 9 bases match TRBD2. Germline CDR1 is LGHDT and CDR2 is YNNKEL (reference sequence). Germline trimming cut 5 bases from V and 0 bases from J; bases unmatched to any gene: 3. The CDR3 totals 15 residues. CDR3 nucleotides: TGTGCCAGCAGCGTAGCGGGGGCTAGCACAGATACGCAGTATTTT. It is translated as CASSVAGASTDTQYF.

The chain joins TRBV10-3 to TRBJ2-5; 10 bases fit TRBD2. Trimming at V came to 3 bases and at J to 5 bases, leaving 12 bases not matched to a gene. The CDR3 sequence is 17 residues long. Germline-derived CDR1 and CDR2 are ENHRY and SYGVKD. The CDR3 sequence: CAISDRSAAGGTETQYF. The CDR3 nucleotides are TGTGCCATCAGTGACCGCAGCGCAGCGGGGGGGACGGAGACCCAGTACTTC.

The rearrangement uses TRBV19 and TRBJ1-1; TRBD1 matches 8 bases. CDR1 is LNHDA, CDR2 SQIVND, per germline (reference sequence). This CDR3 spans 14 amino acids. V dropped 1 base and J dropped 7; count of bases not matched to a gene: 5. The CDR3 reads CASSIAGGLSEAFF. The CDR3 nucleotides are TGTGCCAGTAGTATAGCAGGGGGCTTGAGTGAAGCTTTCTTT.

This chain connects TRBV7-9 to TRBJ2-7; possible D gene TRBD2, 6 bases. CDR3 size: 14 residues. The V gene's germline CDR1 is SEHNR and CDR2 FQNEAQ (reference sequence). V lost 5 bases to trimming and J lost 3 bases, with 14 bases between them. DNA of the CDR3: TGTGCCAGCAGCCCTCGGGGGAGAGACTACGAGCAGTACTTC. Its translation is CASSPRGRDYEQYF.

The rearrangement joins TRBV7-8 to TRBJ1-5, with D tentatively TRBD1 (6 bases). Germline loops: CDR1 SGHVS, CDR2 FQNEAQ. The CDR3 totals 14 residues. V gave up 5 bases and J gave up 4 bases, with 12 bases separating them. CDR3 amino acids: CASSAGALNQPQHF. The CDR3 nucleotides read TGTGCCAGCAGCGCGGGGGCCCTAAATCAGCCCCAGCATTTT.

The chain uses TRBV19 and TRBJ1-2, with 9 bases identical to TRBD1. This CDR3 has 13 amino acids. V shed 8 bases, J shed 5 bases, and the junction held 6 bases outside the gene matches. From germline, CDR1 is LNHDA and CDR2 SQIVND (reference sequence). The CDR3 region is CASQQGAGYGYTF. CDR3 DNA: TGTGCCAGTCAACAGGGGGCGGGGTATGGCTACACCTTC. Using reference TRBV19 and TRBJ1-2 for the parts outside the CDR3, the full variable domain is DGGITQSPKYLFRKEGQNVTLSCEQNLNHDAMYWYRQDPGQGLRLIYYSQIVNDFQKGDIAEGYSVSREKKESFPLTVTSAQKNPTAFYLCASQQGAGYGYTFGSGTRLTVV.

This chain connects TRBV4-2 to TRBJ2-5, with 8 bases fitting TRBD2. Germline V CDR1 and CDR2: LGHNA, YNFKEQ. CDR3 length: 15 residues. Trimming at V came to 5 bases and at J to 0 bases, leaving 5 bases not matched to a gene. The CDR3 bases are TGTGCCAGCAGCACTAGCGGAACCTACCAAGAGACCCAGTACTTC. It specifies CASSTSGTYQETQYF.

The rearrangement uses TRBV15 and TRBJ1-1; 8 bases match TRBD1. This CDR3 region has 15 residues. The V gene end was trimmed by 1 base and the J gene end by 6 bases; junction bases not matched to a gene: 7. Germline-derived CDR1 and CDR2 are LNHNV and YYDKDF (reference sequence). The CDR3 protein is CATSRGTGFSPEAFF. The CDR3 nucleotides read TGTGCCACCAGCAGAGGGACAGGGTTCTCCCCTGAAGCTTTCTTT.

The CDR3 loop reads CASSLGAGDEKLFF. The CDR3, as DNA: TGTGCCAGCAGCTTGGGAGCAGGGGATGAAAAACTGTTTTTT. The gene calls are TRBV5-6 and TRBJ1-4; weak D call: TRBD1 (6 bases). Germline CDR1 and CDR2: SGHDT and YYEEEE. V was clipped by 0 bases and J by 6 bases, with 9 bases between them. This CDR3 has 14 residues.